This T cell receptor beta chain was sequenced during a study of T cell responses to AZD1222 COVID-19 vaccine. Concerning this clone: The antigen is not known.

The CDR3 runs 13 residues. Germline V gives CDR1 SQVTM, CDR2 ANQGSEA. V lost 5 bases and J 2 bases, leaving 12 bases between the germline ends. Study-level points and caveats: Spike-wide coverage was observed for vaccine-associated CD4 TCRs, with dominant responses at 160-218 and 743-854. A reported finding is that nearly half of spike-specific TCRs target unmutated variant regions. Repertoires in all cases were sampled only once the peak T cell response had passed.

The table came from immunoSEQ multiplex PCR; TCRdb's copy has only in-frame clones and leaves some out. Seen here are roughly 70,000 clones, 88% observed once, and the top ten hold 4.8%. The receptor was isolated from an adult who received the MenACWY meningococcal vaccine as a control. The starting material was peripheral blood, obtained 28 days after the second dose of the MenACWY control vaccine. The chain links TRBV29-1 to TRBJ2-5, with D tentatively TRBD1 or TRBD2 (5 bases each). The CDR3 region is CSVRGTGQETQYF. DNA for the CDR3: TGCAGCGTTAGAGGGACGGGTCAAGAGACCCAGTACTTC.